This paragraph reports one T cell receptor beta chain. The antigen is not known. Per the original data handling: Filtering was not the same, since immunoSEQ gave junction-only sequences without quality scores. Clones were sequenced by immunoSEQ multiplex PCR, and TCRdb holds only the in-frame ones, with some missing. V, J and clone size are those of that table, while D and trimming were read from the DNA. The sample shows a few million clones, just over 90% of them seen only once. These data belong to a study of shared clonotypes between healthy human individuals. Broader study findings: Few donors restricted represented genetic and exposure-history diversity.

V gave up 11 bases and J gave up 1 base; unmatched junction bases: 4. Germline V gene sequence: CDR1 MDHEN, CDR2 SYDVKM. The CDR3 covers 12 residues. The chain has TRBV28 and TRBJ1-1, with 7 bases fitting TRBD1. The receptor comes from a man between 18 and 35 years old in good health. Some clones in this sample may be carry-over from other donors' samples. The sequenced sample was naive CD4+ T cells from PBMCs. The subset here: CD45RA+ positively selected. The CDR3 DNA sequence: TGTGCCTTAGGGGGCGGGAACACTGAAGCTTTCTTT. This translates into CALGGGNTEAFF.